A single sample is the source of the 3 T cell receptor beta chains below, sequenced in a study of T cells in Graves' hyperthyroidism and ophthalmopathy (dated by TCRdb to about 2019). Library preparation used multiplex PCR. The instrument was an Illumina HiSeq 2000. The TCR beta CDR3 regions were amplified from RNA transcripts. A first-round RT-PCR of the TCR CDR3 used the HTBI primer set with the Qiagen OneStep RT-PCR kit. Using fastp at Q25 and MiXCR, TCRdb reprocessed the public reads and kept productive beta chains. Each CDR3 protein appears once, grouped with its most common genes and DNA. In all, the sample holds 200,000 to 300,000 distinct CDR3 sequences, and over 15% of those were seen once. The ten largest clones capture under 35% of the sample. The specimen was blood. The receptor set was obtained from a woman younger than 35 with Graves' ophthalmopathy.

The chain recombines TRBV28 with TRBJ1-2; possibly TRBD1 for D (5 bases). The V and J ends lost 6 bases and 3 bases respectively, with 20 bases between them. The CDR3 has 16 residues. Germline V lookup: CDR1 MDHEN, CDR2 SYDVKM. The CDR3 sequence is CASSLVAGPDYYGYTF. For the CDR3, the DNA is TGTGCCAGCAGCTTGGTGGCGGGGCCGGACTACTATGGCTACACCTTC.

Many counts were recorded for this clonotype. V is TRBV19 and J is TRBJ2-1, with D perhaps matching TRBD1 (6 bases). There are 16 residues in the CDR3. V dropped 4 bases and J dropped 4 bases, with 17 bases sitting between them. The germline gives CDR1 LNHDA, CDR2 SQIVND (reference sequence). The CDR3 protein is CASSRAGYRAYNEQFF. The DNA of the CDR3 is TGTGCCAGTAGTAGGGCCGGGTACAGGGCTTACAATGAGCAGTTCTTC.

Many counts were recorded for this clonotype. The chain employs TRBV3-1 and TRBJ1-5; maybe TRBD1 (6 bases). CDR1 and CDR2 (germline): LGHDT, YNNKEL (reference sequence). The CDR3 contains 14 residues. Trimming removed 5 bases at V and 3 bases at J, with 11 bases between. The CDR3 here is CASSLGGANQPQHF. For the CDR3, the DNA is TGTGCCAGCAGCTTAGGGGGGGCCAATCAGCCCCAGCATTTT.